This TCR beta chain was profiled in a study of blood T cell repertoires in COVID-19. About the study: COVID-19 samples from acute and convalescent phases originated in the United States, Italy and Spain. Nucleic acid was either cDNA or gDNA, and it came from T cells, B-cell-depleted T cells, or PBMCs.

In the original processing: Reference gene primers were amplified, and this amplification served to estimate nucleated cell counts. Data came from immunoSEQ multiplex PCR; TCRdb stores just in-frame clones and leaves some out. V and J calls and clone size are as listed in that table; D and trimming were resolved from the DNA. This sample has about 290,000 clones, with approximately 86% found just once. The V gene's germline CDR1 is SGHVS and CDR2 FQNEAQ. The germline V and J ends were trimmed by 4 bases and 8 bases, with 17 bases remaining between them. CDR3 length: 14 residues. The source of this sequence is a woman in her 50s with active or convalescent COVID-19. This chain joins TRBV7-8 and TRBJ1-2, with D unresolved. Sequencing was carried out using peripheral blood. The CDR3 nucleotides are TGTGCCAGCAGCTCCCTATCCGCCCCCTTGGGCTACACCTTC. As protein: CASSSLSAPLGYTF.